This T cell receptor (beta chain) was retrieved from a study of early T cells in non-severe SARS-CoV-2 infection. Study-wide background: Chains from this unsorted whole-blood bulk RNA could not be paired. Study-level results: Private and CD4 specificities were missed by VDJdb matching, skewed to anti-spike CD8.

This clonotype was recorded at least ten times. Its antigen is not known. Germline values: CDR1 MNHEY, CDR2 SMNVEV (reference sequence). The J segment lost 3 bases and the V segment lost 3 bases, leaving 0 bases of the junction unmatched. The CDR3 sequence is 13 residues long. Individual cDNA molecules were tagged with unique molecular identifiers. TCRdb used MiXCR to reprocess the 5' RACE reads, holding one entry per CDR3 protein. Found here are about 99,000 distinct CDR3 sequences, around a sixth of them singletons; the top ten hold 0.95% to 1.5%. The sequencing input was whole blood. This sequence joins TRBV27 and TRBJ2-7, with 9 bases aligning to TRBD1. The TCR originated in an adult who was a healthcare worker with PCR-confirmed SARS-CoV-2 infection or an uninfected control (not recorded which). In DNA, the CDR3 is TGTGCCAGCAGTTTGACAGGGGGCTACGAGCAGTACTTC. Protein: CASSLTGGYEQYF.